This T cell receptor (beta chain) was sequenced for a study of beta chain features in type 1 diabetes. Study-wide points: Fewer insertions but more deletions were seen at VDJ junctions in type 1 diabetes patients. A greater similarity of naive, central memory and Treg TCRB repertoires was seen among patients than among healthy donors. Moderate but significant shortening of TCRB CDR3s was recorded in all four CD4+ subsets from Type 1 diabetes patients.

The CDR3 length is 15 residues. Germline trimming cut 4 bases from V and 4 bases from J; bases unmatched to any gene: 3. CDR1 and CDR2 from the germline V gene are SGHTA and FQGTGA. Regarding this clone: No antigen is known for it.

cDNA synthesis used the whole RNA isolate, giving expressed TCRB sequences. Libraries were prepared by immunoSEQ multiplex PCR; TCRdb keeps only in-frame clonotypes and omits some of them. Of fewer than 300,000 clones in the sample, approximately 11% are singletons; the top ten hold around 0.017%. The sequence was collected from a man aged 25-40 years with type 1 diabetes. The chain couples TRBV7-3 to TRBJ2-1; TRBD1 matches 11 bases. The sample comprised naive CD4+ T cells from blood. CDR3 amino acids: CASSWDRGSYNEQFF. The CDR3 nucleotides are TGTGCCAGCAGCTGGGACAGGGGGTCTTACAATGAGCAGTTCTTC.